This T cell receptor (beta chain) appears in the sequencing data of a study of blood T cell repertoires in COVID-19. At the level of the study: Some COVID-19 samples were acute and others convalescent; all came from the United States, Italy and Spain.

This clone is a singleton in its sample. The V gene lost 6 bases and the J gene lost 0 bases, with 9 bases spanning the gap. CDR3 size: 14 residues. Germline assignment: CDR1 MDHEN and CDR2 SYDVKM. Per the study methods: By means of reference gene primer amplification, nucleated cell counts were estimated. This table comes from immunoSEQ multiplex PCR, and its TCRdb copy is limited to in-frame clones, with some not included. V, J and clone size derive from that table, while D and trimming were established from the DNA sequence. Of tens of thousands of clones in the sample, about 70% were seen once. The chain uses TRBV28 and TRBJ1-5; D is uncertain. Sequencing was performed on peripheral blood. This receptor was identified in a woman older than 75 with active or convalescent COVID-19. The CDR3 DNA sequence: TGTGCCAGCAGAACCCCGCGTAGCAATCAGCCCCAGCATTTT. It specifies CASRTPRSNQPQHF.